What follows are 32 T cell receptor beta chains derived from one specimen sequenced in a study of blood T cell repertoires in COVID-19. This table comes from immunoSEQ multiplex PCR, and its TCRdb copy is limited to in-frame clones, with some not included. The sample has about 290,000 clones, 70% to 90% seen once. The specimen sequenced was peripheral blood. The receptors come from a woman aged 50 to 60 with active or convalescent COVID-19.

This CDR3 is CASSRTGDSPLHF. In DNA form, the CDR3 reads TGTGCCAGCAGCCGGACAGGGGACTCACCCCTCCACTTT. The genes are TRBV12-3 or TRBV12-4 and TRBJ1-6, with 9 positions matching TRBD1. CDR3 length: 13 amino acids. V lost 6 bases, J lost 10 bases, and 4 bases stayed unmatched.

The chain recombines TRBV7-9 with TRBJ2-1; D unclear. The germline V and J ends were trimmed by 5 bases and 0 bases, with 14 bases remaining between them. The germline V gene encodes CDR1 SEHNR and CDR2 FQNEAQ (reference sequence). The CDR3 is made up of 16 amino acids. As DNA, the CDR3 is TGTGCCAGCAGCCCCCGACTGCGAAACTCCTACAATGAGCAGTTCTTC. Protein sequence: CASSPRLRNSYNEQFF.

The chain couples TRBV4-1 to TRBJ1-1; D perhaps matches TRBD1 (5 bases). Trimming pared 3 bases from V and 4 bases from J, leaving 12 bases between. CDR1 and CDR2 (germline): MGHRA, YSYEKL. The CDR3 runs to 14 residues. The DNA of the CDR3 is TGCGCCAGCAGCCATGCTGGGGCGTTCACTGAAGCTTTCTTT. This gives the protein CASSHAGAFTEAFF.

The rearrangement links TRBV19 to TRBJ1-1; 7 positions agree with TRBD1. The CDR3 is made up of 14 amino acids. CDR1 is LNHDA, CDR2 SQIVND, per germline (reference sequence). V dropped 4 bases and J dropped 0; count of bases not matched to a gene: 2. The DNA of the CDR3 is TGTGCCAGTAGTAACAGGGGTTTGAACACTGAAGCTTTCTTT. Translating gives CASSNRGLNTEAFF. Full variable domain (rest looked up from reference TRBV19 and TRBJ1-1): DGGITQSPKYLFRKEGQNVTLSCEQNLNHDAMYWYRQDPGQGLRLIYYSQIVNDFQKGDIAEGYSVSREKKESFPLTVTSAQKNPTAFYLCASSNRGLNTEAFFGQGTRLTVV.

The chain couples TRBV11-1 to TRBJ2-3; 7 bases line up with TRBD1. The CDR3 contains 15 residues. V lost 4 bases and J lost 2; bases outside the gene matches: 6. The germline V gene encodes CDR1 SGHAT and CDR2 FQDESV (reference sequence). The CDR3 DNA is TGTGCCAGCAGCTCGGACAGGCCGACCACAGATACGCAGTATTTT. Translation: CASSSDRPTTDTQYF.

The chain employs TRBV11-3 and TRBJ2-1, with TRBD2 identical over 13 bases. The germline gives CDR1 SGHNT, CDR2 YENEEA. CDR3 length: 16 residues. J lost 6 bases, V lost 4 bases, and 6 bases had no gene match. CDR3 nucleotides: TGTGCCAGCAGCTCGGAGACTAGCGGGAGGTTCAATGAGCAGTTCTTC. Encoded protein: CASSSETSGRFNEQFF. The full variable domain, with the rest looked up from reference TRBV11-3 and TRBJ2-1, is EAGVVQSPRYKIIEKKQPVAFWCNPISGHNTLYWYLQNLGQGPELLIRYENEEAVDDSQLPKDRFSAERLKGVDSTLKIQPAELGDSAVYLCASSSETSGRFNEQFFGPGTRLTVL.

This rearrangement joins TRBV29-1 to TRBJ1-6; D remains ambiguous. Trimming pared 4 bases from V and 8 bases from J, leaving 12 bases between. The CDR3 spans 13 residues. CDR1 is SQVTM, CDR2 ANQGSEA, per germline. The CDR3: CSVAEGGDSPLHF. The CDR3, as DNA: TGCAGCGTTGCTGAGGGCGGGGATTCACCCCTCCACTTT.

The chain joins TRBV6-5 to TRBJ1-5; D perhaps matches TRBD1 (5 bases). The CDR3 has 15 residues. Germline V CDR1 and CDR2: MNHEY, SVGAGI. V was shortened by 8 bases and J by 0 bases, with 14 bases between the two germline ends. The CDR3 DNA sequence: TGTGCCAGCGTTTGGACATCAGATAGCAATCAGCCCCAGCATTTT. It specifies CASVWTSDSNQPQHF.

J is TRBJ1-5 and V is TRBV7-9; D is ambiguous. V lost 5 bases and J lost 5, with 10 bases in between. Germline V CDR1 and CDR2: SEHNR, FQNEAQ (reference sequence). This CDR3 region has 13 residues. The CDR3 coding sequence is TGTGCCAGCAGCCCTCGACTAGATCAGCCCCAGCATTTT. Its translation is CASSPRLDQPQHF.

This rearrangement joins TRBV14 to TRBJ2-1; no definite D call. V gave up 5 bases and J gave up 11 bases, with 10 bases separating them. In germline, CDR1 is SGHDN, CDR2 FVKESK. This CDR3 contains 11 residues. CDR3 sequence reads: CASSGSSKQFF. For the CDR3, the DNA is TGTGCCAGCAGCGGCTCCAGTAAGCAGTTCTTC.

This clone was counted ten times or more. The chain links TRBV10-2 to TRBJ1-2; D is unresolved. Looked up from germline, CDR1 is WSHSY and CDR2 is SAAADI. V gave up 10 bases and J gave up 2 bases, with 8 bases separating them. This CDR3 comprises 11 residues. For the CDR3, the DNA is TGCGCCACCGACGGGAACTATGGCTACACCTTC. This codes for CATDGNYGYTF.

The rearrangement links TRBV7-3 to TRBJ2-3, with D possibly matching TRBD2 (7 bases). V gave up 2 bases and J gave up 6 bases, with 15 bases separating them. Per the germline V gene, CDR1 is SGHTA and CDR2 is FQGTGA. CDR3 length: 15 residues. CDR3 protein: CASSLGGAYSDTQYF. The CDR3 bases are TGTGCCAGCAGCTTAGGGGGGGCTTACTCCGATACGCAGTATTTT.

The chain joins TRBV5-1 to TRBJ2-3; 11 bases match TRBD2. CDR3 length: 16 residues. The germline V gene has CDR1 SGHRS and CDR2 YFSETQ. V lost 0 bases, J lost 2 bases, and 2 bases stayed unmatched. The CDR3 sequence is CASSLGLAGFTDTQYF. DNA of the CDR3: TGCGCCAGCAGCTTGGGACTAGCGGGATTCACAGATACGCAGTATTTT.

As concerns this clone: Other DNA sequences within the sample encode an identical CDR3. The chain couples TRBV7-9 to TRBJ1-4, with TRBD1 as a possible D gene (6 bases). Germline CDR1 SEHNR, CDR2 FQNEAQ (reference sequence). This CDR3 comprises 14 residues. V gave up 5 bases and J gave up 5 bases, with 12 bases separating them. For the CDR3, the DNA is TGTGCCAGCAGCCTAGGACAGCCGAATGAAAAACTGTTTTTT. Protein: CASSLGQPNEKLFF.

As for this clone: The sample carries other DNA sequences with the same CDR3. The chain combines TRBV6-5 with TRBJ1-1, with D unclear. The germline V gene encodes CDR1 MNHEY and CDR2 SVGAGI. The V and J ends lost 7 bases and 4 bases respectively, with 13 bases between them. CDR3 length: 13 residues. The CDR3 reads CASTRTGSTEAFF. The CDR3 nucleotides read TGTGCCAGCACCCGGACGGGGAGCACTGAAGCTTTCTTT.

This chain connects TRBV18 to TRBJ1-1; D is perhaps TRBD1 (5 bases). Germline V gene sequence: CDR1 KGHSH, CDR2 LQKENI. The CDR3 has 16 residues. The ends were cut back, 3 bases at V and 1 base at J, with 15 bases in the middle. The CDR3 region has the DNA TGTGCCAGCTCACCCCCAGTGGGGGGTTGGAACACTGAAGCTTTCTTT. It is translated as CASSPPVGGWNTEAFF.

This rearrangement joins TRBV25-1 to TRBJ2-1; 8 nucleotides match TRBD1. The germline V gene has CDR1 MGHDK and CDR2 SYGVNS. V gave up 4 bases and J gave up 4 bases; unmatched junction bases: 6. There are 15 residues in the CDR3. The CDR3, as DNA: TGTGCCAGCAGTGCGGGACAGGAGAAATACAATGAGCAGTTCTTC. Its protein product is CASSAGQEKYNEQFF.

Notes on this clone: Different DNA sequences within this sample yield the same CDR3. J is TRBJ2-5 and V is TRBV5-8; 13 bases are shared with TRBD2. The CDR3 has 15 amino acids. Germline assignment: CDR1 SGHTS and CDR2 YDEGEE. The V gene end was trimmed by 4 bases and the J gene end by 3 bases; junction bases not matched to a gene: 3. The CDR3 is CASSLGLAGEETQYF. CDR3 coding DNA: TGTGCCAGCAGCCTAGGACTAGCGGGAGAAGAGACCCAGTACTTC.

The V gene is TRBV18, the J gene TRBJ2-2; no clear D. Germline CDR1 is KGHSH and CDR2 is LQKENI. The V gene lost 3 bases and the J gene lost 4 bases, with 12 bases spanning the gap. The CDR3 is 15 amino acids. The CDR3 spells CASSPPRTSTGELFF. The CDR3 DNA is TGTGCCAGCTCACCCCCCCGCACAAGCACCGGGGAGCTGTTTTTT.

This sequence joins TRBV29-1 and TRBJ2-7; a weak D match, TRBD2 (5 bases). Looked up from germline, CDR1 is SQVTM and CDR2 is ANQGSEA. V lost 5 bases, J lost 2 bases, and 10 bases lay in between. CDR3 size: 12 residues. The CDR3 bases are TGCAGCGTTCGACCGGGAACCTACGAGCAGTACTTC. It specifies CSVRPGTYEQYF.

The CDR3 DNA is TGTGCCAGCAGCCCAAGGTTCCAGGGTCGGGCCTATGGCTACACCTTC. This encodes CASSPRFQGRAYGYTF. The genes are TRBV7-8 and TRBJ1-2, with TRBD1 as a possible D gene (5 bases). The CDR3 length is 16 residues. Looked up from germline, CDR1 is SGHVS and CDR2 is FQNEAQ. Trimming cost V 5 bases and J 4 bases, with 20 bases left between them.

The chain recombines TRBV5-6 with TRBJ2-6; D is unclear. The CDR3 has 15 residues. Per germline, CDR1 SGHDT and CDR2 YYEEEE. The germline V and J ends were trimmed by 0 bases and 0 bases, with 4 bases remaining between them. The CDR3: CASSLGASGANVLTF. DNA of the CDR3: TGTGCCAGCAGCTTGGGGGCCTCTGGGGCCAACGTCCTGACTTTC.

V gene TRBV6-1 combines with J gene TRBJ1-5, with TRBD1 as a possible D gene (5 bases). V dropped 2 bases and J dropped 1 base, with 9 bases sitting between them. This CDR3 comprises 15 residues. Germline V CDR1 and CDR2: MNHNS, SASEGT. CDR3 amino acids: CASSESNRSNQPQHF. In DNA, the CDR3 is TGTGCCAGCAGTGAAAGCAACAGGAGCAATCAGCCCCAGCATTTT.

The DNA of the CDR3 is TGCGCCAGCAACAGGGGCCAGGGGACCCCGATGAACACTGAAGCTTTCTTT. It specifies CASNRGQGTPMNTEAFF. The chain couples TRBV5-1 to TRBJ1-1, with 7 positions matching TRBD1. J gave up 0 bases and V 6 bases, and 14 bases lay outside the gene matches. This CDR3 spans 17 amino acids. Germline V gene sequence: CDR1 SGHRS, CDR2 YFSETQ.

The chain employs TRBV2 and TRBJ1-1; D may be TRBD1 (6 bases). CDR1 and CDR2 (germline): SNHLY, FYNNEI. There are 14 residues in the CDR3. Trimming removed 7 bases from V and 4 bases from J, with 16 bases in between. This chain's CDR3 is CASIRDMRVTEAFF. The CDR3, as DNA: TGTGCCAGCATCCGGGACATGAGGGTCACTGAAGCTTTCTTT.

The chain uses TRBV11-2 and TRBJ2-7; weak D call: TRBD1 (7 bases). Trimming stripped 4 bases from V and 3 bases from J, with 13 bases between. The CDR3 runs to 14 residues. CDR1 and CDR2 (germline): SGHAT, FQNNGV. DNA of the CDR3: TGTGCCAGCAGCTCCGCAGGGGGGTACTACGAGCAGTACTTC. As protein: CASSSAGGYYEQYF.

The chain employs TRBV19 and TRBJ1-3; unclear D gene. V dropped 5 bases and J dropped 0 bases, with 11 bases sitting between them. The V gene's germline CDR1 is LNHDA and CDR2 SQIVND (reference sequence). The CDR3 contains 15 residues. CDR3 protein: CASSGQARSGNTIYF. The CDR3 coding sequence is TGTGCCAGTAGTGGGCAGGCCCGCTCTGGAAACACCATATATTTT.

The CDR3 here is CATSRREGGYTF. CDR3 sequence (DNA): TGTGCCACCAGCAGGAGAGAGGGCGGCTACACCTTC. The chain employs TRBV15 and TRBJ1-2; D is ambiguous. The length of the CDR3 is 12 residues. V was shortened by 3 bases and J by 8 bases, with 10 bases between the two germline ends. In germline, CDR1 is LNHNV, CDR2 YYDKDF (reference sequence).

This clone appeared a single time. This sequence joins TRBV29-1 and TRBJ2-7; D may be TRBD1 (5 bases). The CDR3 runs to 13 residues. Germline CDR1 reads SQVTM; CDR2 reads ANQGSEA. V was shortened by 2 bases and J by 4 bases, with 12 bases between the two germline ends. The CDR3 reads CSVELAQGYEQYF. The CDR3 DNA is TGCAGCGTTGAACTCGCCCAGGGATACGAGCAGTACTTC.

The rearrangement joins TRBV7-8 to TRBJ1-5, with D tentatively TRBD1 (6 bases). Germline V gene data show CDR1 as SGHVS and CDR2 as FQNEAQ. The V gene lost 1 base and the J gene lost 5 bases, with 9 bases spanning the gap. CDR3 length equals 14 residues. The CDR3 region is CASSLVGGHQPQHF. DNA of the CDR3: TGTGCCAGCAGCTTAGTCGGGGGGCATCAGCCCCAGCATTTT.

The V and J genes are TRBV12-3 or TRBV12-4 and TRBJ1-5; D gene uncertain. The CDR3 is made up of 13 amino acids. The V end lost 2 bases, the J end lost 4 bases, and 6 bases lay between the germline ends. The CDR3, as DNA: TGTGCCAGCAGTTTAAAGAGGAATCAGCCCCAGCATTTT. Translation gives CASSLKRNQPQHF.

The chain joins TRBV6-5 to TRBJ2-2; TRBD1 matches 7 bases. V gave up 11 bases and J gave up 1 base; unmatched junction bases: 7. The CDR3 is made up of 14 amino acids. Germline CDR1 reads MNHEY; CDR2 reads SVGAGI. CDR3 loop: CASRDSVNTGELFF. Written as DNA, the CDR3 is TGTGCCTCCCGGGACAGCGTGAACACCGGGGAGCTGTTTTTT.